This T cell receptor beta chain is from a study of blood T cell repertoires in COVID-19. Sequencing used immunoSEQ multiplex PCR; TCRdb keeps in-frame clones, though not all of them. Among about 100,000 clones, about nine tenths were seen once, and the ten largest hold around 2.1%. The CDR3 is 16 amino acids. Germline V gene data show CDR1 as SGHKS and CDR2 as YYEKEE (reference sequence). The V end lost 0 bases, the J end lost 0 bases, and 7 bases lay between the germline ends. Sequencing was carried out using peripheral blood. The sequence derives from a man aged 50-60 years with active COVID-19. The chain recombines TRBV5-5 with TRBJ1-6; D not certain. The CDR3 nucleotides are TGTGCCAGCAGCTTGGGACACAGCTCCTATAATTCACCCCTCCACTTT. The encoded protein is CASSLGHSSYNSPLHF.